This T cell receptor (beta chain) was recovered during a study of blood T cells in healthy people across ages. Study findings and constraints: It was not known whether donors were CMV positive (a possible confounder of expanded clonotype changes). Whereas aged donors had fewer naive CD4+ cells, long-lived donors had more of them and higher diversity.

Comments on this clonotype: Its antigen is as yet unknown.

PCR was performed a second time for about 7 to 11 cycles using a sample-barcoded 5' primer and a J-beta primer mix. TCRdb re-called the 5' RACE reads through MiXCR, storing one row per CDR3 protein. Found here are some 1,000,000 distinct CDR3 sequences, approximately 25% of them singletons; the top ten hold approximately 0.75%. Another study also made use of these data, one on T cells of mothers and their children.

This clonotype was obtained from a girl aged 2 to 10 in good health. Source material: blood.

CDR3 amino acids: CASSPRGVAVQETQYF. CDR3 DNA sequence: TGTGCCAGCAGCCCTCGTGGTGTAGCGGTCCAAGAGACCCAGTACTTC. The chain uses TRBV9 and TRBJ2-5, with D perhaps matching TRBD2 (6 bases). The CDR3 is made up of 16 amino acids. Germline V gene lookup returns CDR1 SGDLS and CDR2 YYNGEE. Trimming removed 4 bases at V and 1 base at J, with 17 bases between.